This passage covers 16 T cell receptor beta chains from one sample sequenced in a study of shared clonotypes between healthy human individuals. The table came from immunoSEQ multiplex PCR; TCRdb's copy has only in-frame clones and leaves some out. Of more than 550,000 clones in the sample, roughly 72% were seen once. Sequenced sample: memory CD4+ T cells sorted from blood. The subset was: CD45RA-negative fraction. The receptors shown here come from a woman in her 30s in good health.

The chain recombines TRBV5-1 with TRBJ2-1; 7 bases map to TRBD1. CDR1 and CDR2 (germline): SGHRS, YFSETQ. The CDR3 has 15 amino acids. V lost 6 bases and J lost 3; bases outside the gene matches: 9. The CDR3 DNA reads as TGCGCCAGCACCCAAGACAGGGCCGACTACAATGAGCAGTTCTTC. It encodes CASTQDRADYNEQFF.

V gene TRBV28 combines with J gene TRBJ1-2, with 7 bases aligning to TRBD1. The CDR3 extends over 14 amino acids. Germline lookup yields CDR1 MDHEN and CDR2 SYDVKM. V trimming: 2 bases; J trimming: 4 bases; junction bases outside the gene matches: 4. The DNA for the CDR3 is TGTGCCAGCAGTTTACTGGGACAGACCTATGGCTACACCTTC. As protein: CASSLLGQTYGYTF.

This clone has only one observation. Other nucleotide sequences in the sample specify the same CDR3. The V and J genes are TRBV6-5 and TRBJ1-2; the D is unclear. Trimming cost V 2 bases and J 4 bases, with 5 bases left between them. Germline V gene data show CDR1 as MNHEY and CDR2 as SVGAGI. This CDR3 is built from 12 residues. The CDR3 DNA reads as TGTGCCAGCAGTTACGATGGCTATGGCTACACCTTC. This translates into CASSYDGYGYTF.

This clone has a single count. The chain joins TRBV4-1 to TRBJ2-3, with 7 bases identical to TRBD2. Germline assignment: CDR1 MGHRA and CDR2 YSYEKL. The junction had 8 bases not matched to a gene; V was cut back by 0 bases and J by 5 bases. The length of the CDR3 is 16 residues. In DNA, the CDR3 is TGCGCCAGCAGCCAAGATCTGGCGGGAGATGGAGATACGCAGTATTTT. It encodes CASSQDLAGDGDTQYF.

This chain links TRBV7-6 with TRBJ2-5; 11 nucleotides line up with TRBD2. The CDR3 contains 16 residues. J lost 0 bases, V lost 5 bases, and 5 bases had no gene match. CDR1 is SGHVS, CDR2 FNYEAQ, per germline. The CDR3: CASSTRTSGYQETQYF. The CDR3 nucleotides are TGTGCCAGCAGCACCCGGACTAGCGGGTACCAAGAGACCCAGTACTTC.

The chain couples TRBV18 to TRBJ2-3; 8 bases match TRBD2. V was pared by 3 bases and J by 0 bases, with 2 bases of the junction left unmatched. The CDR3 is 15 amino acids. Germline V CDR1 and CDR2: KGHSH, LQKENI. The CDR3 DNA is TGTGCCAGCTCACCGACTAGCGATAGCACAGATACGCAGTATTTT. This encodes CASSPTSDSTDTQYF.

This clone was observed once. The chain has TRBV4-1 and TRBJ1-4, with D perhaps TRBD1 (5 bases). Germline V gives CDR1 MGHRA, CDR2 YSYEKL. V lost 2 bases and J lost 7, with 11 bases in between. This CDR3 region has 14 residues. The CDR3: CASSQQGPREKLFF. The CDR3 DNA sequence: TGCGCCAGCAGCCAACAGGGCCCGCGTGAAAAACTGTTTTTT.

The V gene is TRBV19, the J gene TRBJ2-2; TRBD2 agrees at 7 bases. CDR3 length: 18 amino acids. Germline values: CDR1 LNHDA, CDR2 SQIVND (reference sequence). V lost 0 bases and J lost 2; bases outside the gene matches: 9. CDR3 in DNA: TGTGCCAGTAGTATAGATCGTGGCGGGAGATTTAACACCGGGGAGCTGTTTTTT. Its translation is CASSIDRGGRFNTGELFF.

The J gene is TRBJ2-1, the V gene TRBV28; 13 positions agree with TRBD2. V was clipped by 6 bases and J by 7 bases; unmatched bases: 6. Germline lookup yields CDR1 MDHEN and CDR2 SYDVKM. The CDR3 loop spans 15 amino acids. CDR3 sequence (DNA): TGTGCCAGCAGCACTAGCGGGAGGGTAGGGAATGAGCAGTTCTTC. This encodes CASSTSGRVGNEQFF.

This clone was detected ten times or more. This chain joins TRBV4-1 and TRBJ1-4, with D possibly TRBD1 on 5 matching bases. Germline V gene sequence: CDR1 MGHRA, CDR2 YSYEKL. CDR3 length: 15 residues. The V and J ends lost 1 base and 2 bases respectively, with 8 bases between them. The CDR3 DNA sequence: TGCGCCAGCAGCCAAGGTGGGGGGACTAATGAAAAACTGTTTTTT. As protein: CASSQGGGTNEKLFF.

The rearrangement joins TRBV7-9 to TRBJ1-1; TRBD1 might be the D (5 bases). Germline V CDR1 and CDR2: SEHNR, FQNEAQ (reference sequence). The CDR3 totals 11 residues. V lost 3 bases and J 11 bases, leaving 10 bases between the germline ends. The CDR3 is CASSFVGDAFF. CDR3 DNA sequence: TGTGCCAGCAGCTTTGTAGGGGATGCTTTCTTT.

V is TRBV4-2 and J is TRBJ1-2; TRBD1 is a possible D gene (6 bases). Germline V lookup: CDR1 LGHNA, CDR2 YNFKEQ. V was pared by 0 bases and J by 4 bases, with 9 bases between. This CDR3 spans 14 amino acids. This CDR3 reads CASSQEGTSYGYTF. CDR3 in DNA: TGTGCCAGCAGCCAAGAAGGGACAAGCTATGGCTACACCTTC.

The chain recombines TRBV28 with TRBJ1-2, with 7 bases fitting TRBD1. Looked up from germline, CDR1 is MDHEN and CDR2 is SYDVKM. The trim removed 5 bases at V and 4 bases at J, leaving 10 bases unmatched. The CDR3 spans 15 residues. CDR3 protein: CASSPPGQPIYGYTF. The CDR3 coding sequence is TGTGCCAGCAGTCCTCCGGGACAGCCAATCTATGGCTACACCTTC.

This chain links TRBV19 with TRBJ2-4, with D possibly TRBD2 on 6 matching bases. The CDR3 has 15 residues. Per germline, CDR1 LNHDA and CDR2 SQIVND (reference sequence). Trimming left V 4 bases short and J 7 bases short, with 17 bases between. The DNA of the CDR3 is TGTGCCAGTAGTAGCCGGTGGAGGGATTTCAACATTCAGTACTTC. Encoded protein: CASSSRWRDFNIQYF.

This chain joins TRBV4-1 and TRBJ2-3; 9 bases agree with TRBD1. This CDR3 has 16 residues. The germline V gene has CDR1 MGHRA and CDR2 YSYEKL. The V gene end was trimmed by 0 bases and the J gene end by 4 bases; junction bases not matched to a gene: 5. The CDR3 reads CASSQENRGLPDTQYF. CDR3 sequence (DNA): TGCGCCAGCAGCCAAGAGAACAGGGGGCTGCCAGATACGCAGTATTTT.

This sequence joins TRBV6-4 and TRBJ2-2; no reliable D call. The length of the CDR3 is 14 residues. V was pared by 8 bases and J by 8 bases, with 18 bases between. The V gene's germline CDR1 is MRHNA and CDR2 SNTAGT. In DNA form, the CDR3 reads TGTGCCAGCTCCCCCGGGCTGTTTAAGGGGGAGCTGTTTTTT. Its translation is CASSPGLFKGELFF.